This T cell receptor beta chain was profiled in a study of blood T cell repertoires in COVID-19. At the level of the study: PBMCs, B-cell-depleted T cells, or T cells provided the cDNA or gDNA that made up the material.

As handled by the study authors: By means of reference gene primer amplification, nucleated cell counts were estimated. Sequencing was performed with immunoSEQ multiplex PCR; in TCRdb, only in-frame clones are kept and a portion is missing. V, J and clone size reflect that table, while D and trimming were determined from the DNA. The sample yields 59,000 or so clones, roughly 91% seen once. Sequencing input: peripheral blood. The clonotype was recovered from a human donor in a cohort sampled during active COVID-19.

The CDR3 spells CASSLMVSADTQYF. The CDR3 nucleotides are TGTGCCAGCAGCTTAATGGTGTCGGCAGATACGCAGTATTTT. The V call is TRBV7-3, the J call TRBJ2-3; unclear D gene. The CDR3 has 14 amino acids. The germline V gene has CDR1 SGHTA and CDR2 FQGTGA. V lost 1 base, J lost 4 bases, and 9 bases lay in between. The full variable domain, with the rest looked up from reference TRBV7-3 and TRBJ2-3, is GAGVSQTPSNKVTEKGKYVELRCDPISGHTALYWYRQSLGQGPEFLIYFQGTGAADDSGLPNDRFFAVRPEGSVSTLKIQRTERGDSAVYLCASSLMVSADTQYFGPGTRLTVL.